This entry lists 3 T cell receptor beta chains sequenced from one sample in a study of blood T cell repertoires in COVID-19. The table came from immunoSEQ multiplex PCR; TCRdb's copy has only in-frame clones and leaves some out. The sample records about 200,000 clones, around 80% being singletons. Sequenced input: peripheral blood. These receptor sequences come from a human donor in a cohort sampled during active COVID-19.

The chain employs TRBV19 and TRBJ2-2, with TRBD2 identical over 11 bases. CDR3 length: 18 residues. From germline, CDR1 is LNHDA and CDR2 SQIVND (reference sequence). V lost 5 bases and J lost 1; bases outside the gene matches: 9. The DNA for the CDR3 is TGTGCCAGTAGTGGCCACGGGACTAGCGGACGGAACACCGGGGAGCTGTTTTTT. Translating gives CASSGHGTSGRNTGELFF.

The V gene is TRBV19, the J gene TRBJ1-1; no clear D gene. Germline V gene lookup returns CDR1 LNHDA and CDR2 SQIVND (reference sequence). Trimming stripped 4 bases from V and 1 base from J, with 13 bases between. The CDR3 totals 15 residues. The CDR3: CASSTDSGGNTEAFF. The CDR3 coding sequence is TGTGCCAGTAGTACCGATTCGGGAGGGAACACTGAAGCTTTCTTT.

This chain's CDR3 is CASSFTSGMYTDTQYF. The CDR3 bases are TGCGCCAGCAGCTTTACTAGCGGGATGTACACAGATACGCAGTATTTT. The chain joins TRBV5-1 to TRBJ2-3, with 10 bases aligning to TRBD2. V shed 2 bases and J 2 bases; nucleotides not matched to a gene: 5. The CDR3 has 16 residues. CDR1 is SGHRS and CDR2 is YFSETQ in the germline V gene.